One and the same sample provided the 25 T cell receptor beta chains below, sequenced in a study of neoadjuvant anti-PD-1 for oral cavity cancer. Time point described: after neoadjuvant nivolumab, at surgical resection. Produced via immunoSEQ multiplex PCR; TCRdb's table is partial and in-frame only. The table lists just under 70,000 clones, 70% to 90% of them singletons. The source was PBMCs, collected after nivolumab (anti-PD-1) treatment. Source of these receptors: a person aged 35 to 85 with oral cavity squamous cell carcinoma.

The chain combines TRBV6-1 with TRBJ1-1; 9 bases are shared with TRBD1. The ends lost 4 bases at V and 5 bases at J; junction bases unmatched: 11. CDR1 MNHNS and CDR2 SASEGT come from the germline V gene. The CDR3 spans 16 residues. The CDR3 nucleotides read TGTGCCAGCAGTGTTATAGACAGGGGGATGGGGACTGAAGCTTTCTTT. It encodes CASSVIDRGMGTEAFF.

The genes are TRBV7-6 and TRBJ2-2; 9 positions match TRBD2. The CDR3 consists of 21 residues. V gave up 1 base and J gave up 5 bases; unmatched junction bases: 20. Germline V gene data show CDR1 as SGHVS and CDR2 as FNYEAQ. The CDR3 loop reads CASSLGLWRLAVDLRTGELFF. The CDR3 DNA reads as TGTGCCAGCAGCTTAGGTCTCTGGAGACTAGCGGTTGATTTAAGGACCGGGGAGCTGTTTTTT.

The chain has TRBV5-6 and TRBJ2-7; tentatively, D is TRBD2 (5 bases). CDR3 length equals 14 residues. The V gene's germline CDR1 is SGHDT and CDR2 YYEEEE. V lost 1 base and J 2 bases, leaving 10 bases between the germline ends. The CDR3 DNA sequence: TGTGCCAGCAGCTTGTGGGAGATGACCTACGAGCAGTACTTC. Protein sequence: CASSLWEMTYEQYF.

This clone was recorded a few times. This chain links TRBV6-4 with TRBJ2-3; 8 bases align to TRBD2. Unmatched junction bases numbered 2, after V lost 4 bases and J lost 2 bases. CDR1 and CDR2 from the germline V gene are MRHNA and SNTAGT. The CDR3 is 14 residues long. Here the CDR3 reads CASSAGGHTDTQYF. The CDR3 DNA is TGTGCCAGCAGTGCGGGAGGGCACACAGATACGCAGTATTTT.

CDR3: CASGPQGDHTQYF. CDR3 nucleotides: TGTGCCAGCGGCCCCCAGGGAGATCATACGCAGTATTTT. This chain joins TRBV2 and TRBJ2-3; D is perhaps TRBD1 or TRBD2 (5 bases each). The CDR3 has 13 amino acids. Trimming left V 8 bases short and J 7 bases short, with 16 bases between. CDR1 is SNHLY, CDR2 FYNNEI, per germline.

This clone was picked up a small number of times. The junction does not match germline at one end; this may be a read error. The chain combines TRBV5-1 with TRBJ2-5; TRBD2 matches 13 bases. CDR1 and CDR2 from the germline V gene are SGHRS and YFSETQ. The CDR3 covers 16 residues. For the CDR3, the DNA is TGCGCCAGCAGCCCTGGAGGGACTAGCGGGGAAGAGAGCCAGTACTTC. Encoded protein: CASSPGGTSGEESQYF.

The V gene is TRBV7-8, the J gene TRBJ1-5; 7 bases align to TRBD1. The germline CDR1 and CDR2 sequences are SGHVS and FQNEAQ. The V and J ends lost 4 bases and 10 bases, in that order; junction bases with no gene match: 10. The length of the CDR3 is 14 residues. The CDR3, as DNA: TGTGCCAGCAGCTCCGGACAGGTCCCTCTCCCCCAGCATTTT. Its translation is CASSSGQVPLPQHF. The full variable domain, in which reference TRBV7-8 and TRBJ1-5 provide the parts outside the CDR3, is GAGVSQSPRYKVAKRGQDVALRCDPISGHVSLFWYQQALGQGPEFLTYFQNEAQLDKSGLPSDRFFAERPEGSVSTLKIQRTQQEDSAVYLCASSSGQVPLPQHFGDGTRLSIL.

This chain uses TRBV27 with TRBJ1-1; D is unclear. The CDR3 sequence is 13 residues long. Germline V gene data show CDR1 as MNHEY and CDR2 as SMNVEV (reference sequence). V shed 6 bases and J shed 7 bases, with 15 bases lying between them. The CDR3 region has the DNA TGTGCCAGCAGCGACCAAGGACGGCGTGAAGCTTTCTTT. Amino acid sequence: CASSDQGRREAFF.

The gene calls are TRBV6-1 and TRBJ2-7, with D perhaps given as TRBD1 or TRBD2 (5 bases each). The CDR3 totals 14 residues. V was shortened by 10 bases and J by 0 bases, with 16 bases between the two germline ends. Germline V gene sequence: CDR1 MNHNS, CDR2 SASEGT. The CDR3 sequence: CAIRPGPSSYEQYF. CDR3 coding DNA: TGTGCCATCCGTCCGGGACCCTCCTCCTACGAGCAGTACTTC.

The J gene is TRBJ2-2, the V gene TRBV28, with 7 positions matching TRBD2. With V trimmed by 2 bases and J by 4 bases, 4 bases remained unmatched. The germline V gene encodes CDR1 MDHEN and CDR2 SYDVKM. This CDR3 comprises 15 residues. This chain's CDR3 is CASSLSGKSTGELFF. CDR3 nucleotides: TGTGCCAGCAGTTTAAGCGGGAAAAGCACCGGGGAGCTGTTTTTT. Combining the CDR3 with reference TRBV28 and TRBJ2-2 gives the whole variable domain DVKVTQSSRYLVKRTGEKVFLECVQDMDHENMFWYRQDPGLGLRLIYFSYDVKMKEKGDIPEGYSVSREKKERFSLILESASTNQTSMYLCASSLSGKSTGELFFGEGSRLTVL.

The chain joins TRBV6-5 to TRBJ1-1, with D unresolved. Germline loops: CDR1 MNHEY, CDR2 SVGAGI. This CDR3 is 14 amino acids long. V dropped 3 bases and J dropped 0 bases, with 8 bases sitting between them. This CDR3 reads CASSYDPMNTEAFF. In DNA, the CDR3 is TGTGCCAGCAGTTATGACCCGATGAACACTGAAGCTTTCTTT.

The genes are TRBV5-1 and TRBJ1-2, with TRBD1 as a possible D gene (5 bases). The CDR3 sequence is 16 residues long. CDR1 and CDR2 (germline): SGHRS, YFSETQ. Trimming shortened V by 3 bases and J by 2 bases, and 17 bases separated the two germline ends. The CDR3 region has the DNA TGCGCCAGCAGCTCGCGGGACGGCCGGGGGAACTATGGCTACACCTTC. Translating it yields CASSSRDGRGNYGYTF.

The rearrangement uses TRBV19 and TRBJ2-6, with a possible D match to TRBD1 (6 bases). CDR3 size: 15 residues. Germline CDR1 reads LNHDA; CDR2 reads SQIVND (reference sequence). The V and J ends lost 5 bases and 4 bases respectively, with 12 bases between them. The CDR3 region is CASSSQGAGANVLTF. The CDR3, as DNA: TGTGCCAGTAGTTCACAGGGTGCCGGGGCCAACGTCCTGACTTTC.

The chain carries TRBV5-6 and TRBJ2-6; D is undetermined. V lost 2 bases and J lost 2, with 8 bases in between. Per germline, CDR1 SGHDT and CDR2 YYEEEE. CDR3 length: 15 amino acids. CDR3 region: CASSFTAPGANVLTF. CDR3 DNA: TGTGCCAGCAGCTTCACCGCACCTGGGGCCAACGTCCTGACTTTC.

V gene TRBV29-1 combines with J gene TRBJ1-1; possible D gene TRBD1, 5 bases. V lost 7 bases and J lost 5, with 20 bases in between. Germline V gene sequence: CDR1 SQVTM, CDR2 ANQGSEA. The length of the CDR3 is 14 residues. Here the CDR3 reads CSASQGVRDTEAFF. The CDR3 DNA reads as TGCAGCGCCTCCCAAGGGGTAAGGGATACTGAAGCTTTCTTT.

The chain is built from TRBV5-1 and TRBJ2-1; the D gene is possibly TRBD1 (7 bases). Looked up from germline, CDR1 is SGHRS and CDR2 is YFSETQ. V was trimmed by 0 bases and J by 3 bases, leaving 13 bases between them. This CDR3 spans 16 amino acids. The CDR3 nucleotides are TGCGCCAGCAGCTTGGCAGGAGGGGGCAACTACAATGAGCAGTTCTTC. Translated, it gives CASSLAGGGNYNEQFF.

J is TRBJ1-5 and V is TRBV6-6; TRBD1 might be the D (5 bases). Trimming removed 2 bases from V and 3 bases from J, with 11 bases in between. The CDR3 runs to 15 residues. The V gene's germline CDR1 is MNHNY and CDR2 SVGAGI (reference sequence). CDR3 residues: CASSYGDSNNQPQHF. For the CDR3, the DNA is TGTGCCAGCAGTTACGGCGACAGTAACAATCAGCCCCAGCATTTT.

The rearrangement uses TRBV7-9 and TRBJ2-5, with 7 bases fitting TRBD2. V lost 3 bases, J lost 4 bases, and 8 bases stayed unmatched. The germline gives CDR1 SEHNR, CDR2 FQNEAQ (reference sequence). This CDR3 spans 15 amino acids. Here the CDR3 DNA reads TGTGCCAGCAGCTTCCCGACGGGGAGGGGAGAGACCCAGTACTTC. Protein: CASSFPTGRGETQYF.

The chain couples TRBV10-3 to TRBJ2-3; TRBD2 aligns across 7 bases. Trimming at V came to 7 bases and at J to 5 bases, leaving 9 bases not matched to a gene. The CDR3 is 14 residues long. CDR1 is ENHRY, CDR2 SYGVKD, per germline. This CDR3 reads CAINGGSKLDTQYF. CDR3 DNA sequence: TGTGCCATCAATGGCGGGAGTAAATTAGATACGCAGTATTTT.

CDR3 amino acids: CASSINTYEQYF. In DNA, the CDR3 is TGTGCCAGCAGTATCAACACCTACGAGCAGTACTTC. V is TRBV25-1 and J is TRBJ2-7; D remains unclear. V was pared by 5 bases and J by 2 bases, with 7 bases between. Looked up from germline, CDR1 is MGHDK and CDR2 is SYGVNS. The CDR3 length is 12 residues.

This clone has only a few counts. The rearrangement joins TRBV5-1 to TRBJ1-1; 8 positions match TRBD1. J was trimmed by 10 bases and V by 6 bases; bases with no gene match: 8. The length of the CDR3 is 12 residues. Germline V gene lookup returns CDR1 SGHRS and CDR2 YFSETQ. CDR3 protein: CASNQPGGVAFF. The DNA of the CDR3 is TGCGCCAGCAACCAACCAGGGGGCGTAGCTTTCTTT.

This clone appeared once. For the CDR3, the DNA is TGTGCCTGGAGTAGGGGACAGGGTAATCAGCCCCAGCATTTT. It yields the protein CAWSRGQGNQPQHF. V and J are TRBV30 and TRBJ1-5, with 9 nucleotides matching TRBD1. Trimming at V came to 2 bases and at J to 4 bases, leaving 3 bases not matched to a gene. Germline loops: CDR1 GTSNPN, CDR2 SVGIG (reference sequence). This CDR3 is built from 14 residues.

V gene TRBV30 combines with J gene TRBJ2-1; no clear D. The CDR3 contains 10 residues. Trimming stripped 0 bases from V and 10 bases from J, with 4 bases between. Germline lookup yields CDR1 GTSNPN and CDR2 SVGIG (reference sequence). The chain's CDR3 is CAWSVVEQFF. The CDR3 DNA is TGTGCCTGGAGTGTAGTCGAGCAGTTCTTC.

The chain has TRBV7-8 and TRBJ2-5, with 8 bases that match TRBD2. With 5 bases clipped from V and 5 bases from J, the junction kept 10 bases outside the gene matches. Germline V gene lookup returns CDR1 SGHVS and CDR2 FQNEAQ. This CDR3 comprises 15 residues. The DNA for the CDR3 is TGTGCCAGCAGCCATAAAGCGGGAGAGAGGGAGACCCAGTACTTC. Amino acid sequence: CASSHKAGERETQYF.

This CDR3 is CASSLAAREGYTF. CDR3 coding DNA: TGTGCCAGCAGCTTAGCGGCCAGGGAGGGCTACACCTTC. J is TRBJ1-2 and V is TRBV11-2; tentatively, D is TRBD1 (5 bases). Germline assignment: CDR1 SGHAT and CDR2 FQNNGV. Deletions cut 1 base from V and 8 bases from J, with 11 bases between. The CDR3 extends over 13 amino acids.